These 9 T cell receptor beta chains came from one sample sequenced in a study of blood T cells in healthy people across ages. A J-beta primer mix and a sample-barcoded 5' primer were used in a second PCR of about 6 to 12 cycles. Each CDR3 protein is one row after TCRdb ran MiXCR on the 5' RACE reads. Of about 780,000 distinct CDR3 sequences in the sample, 46% were seen once. The sequenced sample consisted of blood. Receptors were obtained from a man older than 75 in good health.

In its sample, this clonotype was seen a few times. The chain combines TRBV28 with TRBJ2-7, with a possible D match to TRBD2 (6 bases). The germline V and J ends were trimmed by 8 bases and 3 bases, with 17 bases remaining between them. The CDR3 has 14 amino acids. CDR1 and CDR2 (germline): MDHEN, SYDVKM. The CDR3 DNA is TGTGCCAGCTATGCGGGCGGGAACGTCTACGAGCAGTACTTC. Protein: CASYAGGNVYEQYF.

This clonotype appeared a few times. This sequence joins TRBV12-3 or TRBV12-4 and TRBJ2-7; D not resolved. Trimming removed 5 bases from V and 5 bases from J, with 10 bases in between. The CDR3 is 12 amino acids. The CDR3, as DNA: TGTGCCAGCAGTCGAAGGGAACACGAGCAGTACTTC. It codes for CASSRREHEQYF.

The genes are TRBV4-1 and TRBJ2-5; 12 nucleotides match TRBD1. The J call may be wrong; the DNA end is better matched by TRBJ2-7. CDR3 size: 17 residues. Looked up from germline, CDR1 is MGHRA and CDR2 is YSYEKL. The CDR3 DNA reads TGCGCCAGCAGCCAAGACAGGGGACAGGGGGCCTTCAACGAGCAGTACTTC. This translates into CASSQDRGQGAFNEQYF.

The chain is built from TRBV20-1 and TRBJ2-1, with 10 bases matching TRBD2. The CDR3 totals 14 residues. The germline V gene encodes CDR1 DFQATT and CDR2 SNEGSKA (reference sequence). Trimming at V came to 2 bases and at J to 5 bases, leaving 3 bases not matched to a gene. The CDR3 nucleotides are TGCAGTGCTAGACTAGCGGGAGACCACAATGAGCAGTTCTTC. It is translated as CSARLAGDHNEQFF.

There are a few counts of this clonotype. This chain joins TRBV5-1 and TRBJ2-7, with D possibly matching TRBD2 (6 bases). Germline loops: CDR1 SGHRS, CDR2 YFSETQ. The V gene lost 0 bases and the J gene lost 0 bases, with 10 bases spanning the gap. This CDR3 is built from 15 residues. CDR3 DNA: TGCGCCAGCAGCTTGGTTCTGGACTACTCCTACGAGCAGTACTTC. Translation gives CASSLVLDYSYEQYF.

The V gene is TRBV24-1, the J gene TRBJ2-1, with D unclear. Germline loops: CDR1 KGHDR, CDR2 SFDVKD. Deletions cut 3 bases from V and 5 bases from J, with 10 bases between. This CDR3 comprises 14 residues. In nucleotides, the CDR3 is TGTGCCACCAGTGATACGCCCCCTAACAATGAGCAGTTCTTC. Protein sequence: CATSDTPPNNEQFF.

The CDR3 region is CSALATGSTEAFF. The CDR3 nucleotides read TGCAGTGCTCTAGCGACAGGGAGCACTGAAGCTTTCTTT. The chain is built from TRBV20-1 and TRBJ1-1; 7 bases are a match to TRBD1. The germline CDR1 and CDR2 sequences are DFQATT and SNEGSKA (reference sequence). The CDR3 length is 13 residues. J was trimmed by 4 bases and V by 5 bases; bases with no gene match: 7.

This clonotype has a handful of counts. V is TRBV12-3 or TRBV12-4 and J is TRBJ2-7; D not certain. V shed 3 bases and J shed 6 bases, with 9 bases lying between them. This CDR3 is built from 12 residues. CDR3 nucleotides: TGTGCCAGCAGTTTGCTCCCGGGCGAGCAGTACTTC. Protein product: CASSLLPGEQYF.

The sample holds a few counts of this clonotype. The rearrangement uses TRBV28 and TRBJ2-7; 9 nucleotides match TRBD1. Looked up from germline, CDR1 is MDHEN and CDR2 is SYDVKM. V was pared by 2 bases and J by 0 bases, with 11 bases of the junction left unmatched. The CDR3 has 18 amino acids. DNA of the CDR3: TGTGCCAGCAGTTTAGGCTTTGGACAGGGGACTCTCTCCTACGAGCAGTACTTC. This sequence encodes CASSLGFGQGTLSYEQYF.